A single sample gave rise to the 20 T cell receptor beta chains below, sequenced in a study of blood T cell repertoires in COVID-19. Repertoires were generated with immunoSEQ multiplex PCR, while TCRdb's copy carries only in-frame clones and drops some. The sample includes some 190,000 clones, more than 70% of them seen just once. The sequenced material came from PBMCs or T cells enriched from blood (not recorded which). The receptors were sampled from a man aged 35-49 years with acute COVID-19.

The chain employs TRBV9 and TRBJ2-2; 11 nucleotides agree with TRBD1. Germline CDR1 and CDR2: SGDLS and YYNGEE. The CDR3 consists of 16 residues. The V gene end was trimmed by 1 base and the J gene end by 7 bases; junction bases not matched to a gene: 6. DNA for the CDR3: TGTGCCAGCAGCGTACCGGACAGGGGGCAAGTCGGGGAGCTGTTTTTT. Translation: CASSVPDRGQVGELFF.

The gene calls are TRBV2 and TRBJ2-5; the match to TRBD1 covers 8 bases. CDR1 is SNHLY, CDR2 FYNNEI, per germline. Trimming took 8 bases from V and 4 from J; bases not matched to a gene: 9. The CDR3 spans 14 residues. The DNA for the CDR3 is TGTGCCAGCCTATGGGACAGGTCAAGAGAGACCCAGTACTTC. Protein: CASLWDRSRETQYF.

This chain joins TRBV27 and TRBJ2-4; 9 nucleotides agree with TRBD1. The CDR3 contains 15 residues. CDR1 and CDR2 from the germline V gene are MNHEY and SMNVEV (reference sequence). V trimming: 6 bases; J trimming: 4 bases; junction bases outside the gene matches: 7. CDR3 sequence (DNA): TGTGCCAGCAGCCACGACAGGGGGGGTAAAAACATTCAGTACTTC. It encodes CASSHDRGGKNIQYF.

The chain uses TRBV7-9 and TRBJ2-3; 9 positions match TRBD1. CDR1 SEHNR and CDR2 FQNEAQ come from the germline V gene (reference sequence). Trimming cost V 8 bases and J 8 bases; bases outside gene matches: 14. The length of the CDR3 is 15 residues. CDR3 region: CASLSPGQGDFTQYF. In DNA, the CDR3 is TGTGCCAGCTTAAGTCCGGGACAGGGTGATTTTACGCAGTATTTT.

The chain employs TRBV2 and TRBJ2-3; D is unclear. The CDR3 length is 13 residues. Deletions cut 6 bases from V and 3 bases from J, with 10 bases between. Germline V CDR1 and CDR2: SNHLY, FYNNEI. CDR3 sequence: CASRSSETDTQYF. CDR3 DNA sequence: TGTGCCAGCAGGTCGTCCGAGACAGATACGCAGTATTTT.

V is TRBV2 and J is TRBJ2-7; TRBD1 matches at 9 bases. V lost 8 bases, J lost 6 bases, and 8 bases stayed unmatched. In germline, CDR1 is SNHLY, CDR2 FYNNEI. The CDR3 has 13 residues. The CDR3 region has the DNA TGTGCCAGCGAGAGGGGACAGGGCGGCGAGCAGTACTTC. Protein: CASERGQGGEQYF. Full variable domain (remainder filled in from reference TRBV2 and TRBJ2-7): EPEVTQTPSHQVTQMGQEVILRCVPISNHLYFYWYRQILGQKVEFLVSFYNNEISEKSEIFDDQFSVERPDGSNFTLKIRSTKLEDSAMYFCASERGQGGEQYFGPGTRLTVT.

This chain joins TRBV6-5 and TRBJ1-3; 7 positions agree with TRBD1. Germline V gene data show CDR1 as MNHEY and CDR2 as SVGAGI. J lost 4 bases, V lost 9 bases, and 9 bases had no gene match. CDR3 length equals 14 residues. The CDR3 loop is CASRTGTEGNTIYF. CDR3 nucleotides: TGTGCCAGTAGAACCGGGACAGAAGGAAACACCATATATTTT.

This chain connects TRBV10-3 to TRBJ2-3; TRBD2 agrees at 8 bases. V lost 10 bases to trimming and J lost 3 bases; unmatched junction nucleotides: 9. Germline CDR1 is ENHRY and CDR2 is SYGVKD. The CDR3 loop spans 14 amino acids. CDR3 sequence (DNA): TGTGCCAGTTCCCTCAGCGGGAGTACAGATACGCAGTATTTT. Its protein is CASSLSGSTDTQYF.

The chain links TRBV7-9 to TRBJ2-5; maybe TRBD2 (6 bases). Germline CDR1 SEHNR, CDR2 FQNEAQ (reference sequence). Deletions cut 2 bases from V and 5 bases from J, with 15 bases between. This CDR3 has 15 residues. The CDR3 DNA is TGTGCCAGCAGCTTACTAGCCGGTGGGGGGGAGACCCAGTACTTC. As protein: CASSLLAGGGETQYF.

The V and J genes are TRBV29-1 and TRBJ2-3, with TRBD1 as a possible D gene (5 bases). This CDR3 region has 14 residues. Trimming took 6 bases from V and 3 from J, leaving 16 bases between them. Germline lookup yields CDR1 SQVTM and CDR2 ANQGSEA. The CDR3: CSVTPPGPTDTQYF. CDR3 bases: TGCAGCGTGACCCCCCCAGGGCCTACAGATACGCAGTATTTT.

This clone was observed a few times. The chain links TRBV2 to TRBJ1-1, with D uncertain. Between the trimmed V and J ends, which lost 1 base and 6 bases, there was a span of 15 bases. CDR1 and CDR2 (germline): SNHLY, FYNNEI. The CDR3 covers 15 residues. CDR3 residues: CASSEESPGRAEAFF. The CDR3 DNA is TGTGCCAGCAGTGAAGAGAGCCCGGGAAGGGCTGAAGCTTTCTTT.

The chain uses TRBV5-1 and TRBJ1-4, with 8 bases fitting TRBD1. The CDR3 sequence is 15 residues long. Germline CDR1 is SGHRS and CDR2 is YFSETQ. J was trimmed by 6 bases and V by 3 bases; bases with no gene match: 7. The CDR3 here is CASSSDRGGHEKLFF. In nucleotides, the CDR3 is TGCGCCAGCAGCTCTGACAGGGGAGGGCATGAAAAACTGTTTTTT.

The genes are TRBV25-1 and TRBJ1-1, with 8 bases identical to TRBD1. From germline, CDR1 is MGHDK and CDR2 SYGVNS. The CDR3 is 15 amino acids. Germline trimming cut 4 bases from V and 3 bases from J; bases unmatched to any gene: 7. The CDR3 region is CASSGKQGGYTEAFF. For the CDR3, the DNA is TGTGCCAGCAGTGGTAAACAGGGGGGCTACACTGAAGCTTTCTTT.

The J gene is TRBJ2-1, the V gene TRBV20-1; 9 positions agree with TRBD1. Germline V gives CDR1 DFQATT, CDR2 SNEGSKA (reference sequence). This CDR3 spans 15 amino acids. V was pared by 3 bases and J by 2 bases, with 5 bases of the junction left unmatched. CDR3 in amino acids: CSASFGQGTYNEQFF. The CDR3 nucleotides are TGCAGTGCTAGTTTTGGACAGGGGACCTACAATGAGCAGTTCTTC.

The chain couples TRBV25-1 to TRBJ2-3; 10 positions match TRBD2. The CDR3 extends over 16 amino acids. In germline, CDR1 is MGHDK, CDR2 SYGVNS. Germline trimming cut 4 bases from V and 3 bases from J; bases unmatched to any gene: 7. The CDR3 loop is CASSASSGSKTDTQYF. The CDR3 DNA reads TGTGCCAGCAGTGCATCTAGCGGGAGTAAGACAGATACGCAGTATTTT.

This chain connects TRBV5-1 to TRBJ2-7; 8 bases match TRBD2. The V segment lost 4 bases and the J segment 2 bases; nucleotides outside the gene matches: 5. CDR1 SGHRS and CDR2 YFSETQ come from the germline V gene. The CDR3 loop spans 14 amino acids. CDR3 protein: CASSRGGTAYEQYF. In nucleotides, the CDR3 is TGCGCCAGCAGCCGGGGGGGCACCGCCTACGAGCAGTACTTC. The entire variable domain, with the rest obtained from reference TRBV5-1 and TRBJ2-7, is as follows: KAGVTQTPRYLIKTRGQQVTLSCSPISGHRSVSWYQQTPGQGLQFLFEYFSETQRNKGNFPGRFSGRQFSNSRSEMNVSTLELGDSALYLCASSRGGTAYEQYFGPGTRLTVT.

The chain links TRBV15 to TRBJ1-1, with no clear D. This CDR3 region has 13 residues. Germline lookup yields CDR1 LNHNV and CDR2 YYDKDF (reference sequence). Trimming stripped 0 bases from V and 3 bases from J, with 5 bases between. CDR3 amino acids: CATSRDRDTEAFF. The CDR3 DNA follows: TGTGCCACCAGCAGAGACCGGGACACTGAAGCTTTCTTT. Full variable domain (missing parts from reference TRBV15 and TRBJ1-1): DAMVIQNPRYQVTQFGKPVTLSCSQTLNHNVMYWYQQKSSQAPKLLFHYYDKDFNNEADTPDNFQSRRPNTSFCFLDIRSPGLGDTAMYLCATSRDRDTEAFFGQGTRLTVV.

This chain uses TRBV6-5 with TRBJ2-3; a weak D match, TRBD1 (5 bases). The V gene lost 6 bases and the J gene lost 9 bases, with 16 bases spanning the gap. Per the germline V gene, CDR1 is MNHEY and CDR2 is SVGAGI. The CDR3 is 13 residues long. CDR3 in DNA: TGTGCCAGCAGCAAGAATGACAGACAGACGCAGTATTTT. Its translation: CASSKNDRQTQYF.

The rearrangement links TRBV30 to TRBJ2-1, with TRBD2 matching over 9 bases. This CDR3 spans 15 amino acids. Germline V CDR1 and CDR2: GTSNPN, SVGIG (reference sequence). J gave up 0 bases and V 6 bases, and 6 bases lay outside the gene matches. The CDR3 DNA is TGTGCCTGCGCCATACTAGCGGGCTCCTACAATGAGCAGTTCTTC. Encoded protein: CACAILAGSYNEQFF.

The chain employs TRBV27 and TRBJ2-1; 9 bases agree with TRBD2. The CDR3 length is 16 residues. The J segment lost 8 bases and the V segment lost 4 bases, leaving 12 bases of the junction unmatched. The germline V gene encodes CDR1 MNHEY and CDR2 SMNVEV (reference sequence). CDR3 sequence (DNA): TGTGCCAGCAGTTCCATTTCCGCGGGAGGGGTCCATGAGCAGTTCTTC. Translated, it gives CASSSISAGGVHEQFF.